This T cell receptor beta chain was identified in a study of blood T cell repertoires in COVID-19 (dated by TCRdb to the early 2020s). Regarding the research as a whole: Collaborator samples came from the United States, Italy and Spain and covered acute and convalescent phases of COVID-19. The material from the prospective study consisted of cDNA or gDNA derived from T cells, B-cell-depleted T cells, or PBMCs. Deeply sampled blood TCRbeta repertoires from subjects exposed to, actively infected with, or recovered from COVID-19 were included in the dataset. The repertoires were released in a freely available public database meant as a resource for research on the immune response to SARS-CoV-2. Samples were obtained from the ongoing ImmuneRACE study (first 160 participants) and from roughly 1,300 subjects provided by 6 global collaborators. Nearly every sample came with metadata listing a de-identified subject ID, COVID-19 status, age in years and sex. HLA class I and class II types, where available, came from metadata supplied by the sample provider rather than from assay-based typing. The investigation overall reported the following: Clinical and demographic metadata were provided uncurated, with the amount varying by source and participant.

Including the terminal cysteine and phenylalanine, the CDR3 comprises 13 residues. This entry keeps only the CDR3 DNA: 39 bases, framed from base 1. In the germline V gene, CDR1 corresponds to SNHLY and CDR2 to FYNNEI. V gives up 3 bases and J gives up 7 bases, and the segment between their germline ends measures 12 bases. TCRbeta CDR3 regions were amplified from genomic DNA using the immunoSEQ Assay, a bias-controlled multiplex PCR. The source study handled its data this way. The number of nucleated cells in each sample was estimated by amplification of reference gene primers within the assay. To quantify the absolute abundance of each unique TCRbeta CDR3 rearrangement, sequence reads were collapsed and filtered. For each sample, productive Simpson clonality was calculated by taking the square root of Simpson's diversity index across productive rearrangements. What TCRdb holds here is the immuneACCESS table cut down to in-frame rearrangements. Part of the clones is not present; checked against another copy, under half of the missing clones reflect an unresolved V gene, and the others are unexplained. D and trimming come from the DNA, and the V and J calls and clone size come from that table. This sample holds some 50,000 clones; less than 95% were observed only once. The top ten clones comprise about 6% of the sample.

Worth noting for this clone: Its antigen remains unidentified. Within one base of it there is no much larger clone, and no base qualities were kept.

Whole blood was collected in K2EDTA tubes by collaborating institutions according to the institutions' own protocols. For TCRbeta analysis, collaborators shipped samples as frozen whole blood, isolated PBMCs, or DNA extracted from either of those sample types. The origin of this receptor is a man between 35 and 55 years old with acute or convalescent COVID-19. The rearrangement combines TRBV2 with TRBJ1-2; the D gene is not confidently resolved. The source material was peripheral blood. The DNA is TGTGCCAGCAGTGACTTCGGGGAGACTGGCTACACCTTC. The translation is CASSDFGETGYTF.